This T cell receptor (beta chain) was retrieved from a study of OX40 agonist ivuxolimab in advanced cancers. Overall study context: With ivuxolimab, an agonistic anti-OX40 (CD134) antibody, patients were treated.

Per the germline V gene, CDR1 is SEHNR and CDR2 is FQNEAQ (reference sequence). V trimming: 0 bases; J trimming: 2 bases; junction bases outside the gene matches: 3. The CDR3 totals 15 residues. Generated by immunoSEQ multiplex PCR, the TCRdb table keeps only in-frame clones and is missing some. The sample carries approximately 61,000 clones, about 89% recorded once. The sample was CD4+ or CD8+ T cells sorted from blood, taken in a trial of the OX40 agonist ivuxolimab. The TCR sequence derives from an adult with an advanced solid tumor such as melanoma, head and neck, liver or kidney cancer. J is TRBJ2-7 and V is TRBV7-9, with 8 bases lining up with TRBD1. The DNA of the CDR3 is TGTGCCAGCAGCTTAGCGGGACAGGATCCCTACGAGCAGTACTTC. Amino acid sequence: CASSLAGQDPYEQYF.